This T cell receptor beta chain was profiled in a study of type 1 regulatory T cells. In the study overall: T-allo10 is a Tr1-enriched, alloantigen-specific CD4 T cell product made in vitro. Study-wide results and limits: Compared with non-Tr1 cells, Tr1 cells showed a narrower TCR repertoire.

This CDR3 spans 14 amino acids. In germline, CDR1 is MGHDK, CDR2 SYGVNS. Trimming shortened V by 5 bases and J by 5 bases, and 15 bases separated the two germline ends. About this clonotype: Its antigen is unidentified.

TCRdb re-called the reads with MiXCR, one entry per CDR3 protein. Here the sample spans some 60,000 distinct CDR3 sequences, around 62% being singletons. The genes are TRBV25-1 and TRBJ2-5; D gene ambiguous. The sample comprised cultured non-Tr1 T cells, either the whole culture or a sorted T cell fraction (not recorded which). The TCR originated in a human donor in good health. CDR3 DNA sequence: TGTGCCAGCAGTACGTCTACACCTGAGGAGACCCAGTACTTC. Translated, it gives CASSTSTPEETQYF.